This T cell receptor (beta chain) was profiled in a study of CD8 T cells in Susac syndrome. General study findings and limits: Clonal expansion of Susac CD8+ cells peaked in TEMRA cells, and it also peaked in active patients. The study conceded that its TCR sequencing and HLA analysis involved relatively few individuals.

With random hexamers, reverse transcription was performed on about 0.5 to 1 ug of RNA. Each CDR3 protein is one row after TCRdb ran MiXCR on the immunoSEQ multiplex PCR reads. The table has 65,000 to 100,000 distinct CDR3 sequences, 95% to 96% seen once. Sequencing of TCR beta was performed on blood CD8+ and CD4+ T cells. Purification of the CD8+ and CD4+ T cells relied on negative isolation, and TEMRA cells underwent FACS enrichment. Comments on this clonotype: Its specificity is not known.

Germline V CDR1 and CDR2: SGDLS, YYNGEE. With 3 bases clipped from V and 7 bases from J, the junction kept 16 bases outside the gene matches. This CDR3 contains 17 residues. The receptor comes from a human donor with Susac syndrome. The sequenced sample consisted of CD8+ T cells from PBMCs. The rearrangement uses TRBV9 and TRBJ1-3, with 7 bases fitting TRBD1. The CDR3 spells CASSADIRDRDRNTIYF. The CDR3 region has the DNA TGTGCCAGCAGCGCCGACATCCGGGACAGAGATAGGAACACCATATATTTT.